The 16 T cell receptor beta chains in this list originate from one sample, sequenced in a study of cytomegalovirus exposure and HLA in healthy donors. The PCR contained 60 Vbeta and 13 Jbeta primers. Sequencing was performed with immunoSEQ multiplex PCR; in TCRdb, only in-frame clones are kept and a portion is missing. The sample holds about 180,000 clones, over 80% seen once. Sequenced material: PBMCs. The receptors originated from a boy aged 2 to 10 in good health and CMV-seronegative.

This clone occurred a few times. The chain couples TRBV6-6 to TRBJ1-5; the D is unclear. In germline, CDR1 is MNHNY, CDR2 SVGAGI (reference sequence). The CDR3 has 12 residues. V was pared by 8 bases and J by 2 bases, with 7 bases between. CDR3 residues: CASGEGNQPQHF. The CDR3 DNA sequence: TGTGCCAGCGGTGAGGGCAATCAGCCCCAGCATTTT.

The rearrangement uses TRBV10-3 and TRBJ1-5; D call uncertain. The ends were cut back, 3 bases at V and 7 bases at J, with 7 bases in the middle. This CDR3 spans 12 amino acids. Germline CDR1 and CDR2: ENHRY and SYGVKD. CDR3 nucleotides: TGTGCCATCAGTGATGCGGGGCAGCCCCAGCATTTT. Its translation: CAISDAGQPQHF.

This rearrangement joins TRBV5-1 to TRBJ1-1, with 12 bases lining up with TRBD1. This CDR3 comprises 15 residues. V trimming: 4 bases; J trimming: 5 bases; junction bases outside the gene matches: 6. Germline V gene lookup returns CDR1 SGHRS and CDR2 YFSETQ. Written as DNA, the CDR3 is TGCGCCAGCAGCAGGGACAGGGGGCGAGGGACTGAAGCTTTCTTT. Translating gives CASSRDRGRGTEAFF. The full variable domain, completed using reference TRBV5-1 and TRBJ1-1, is KAGVTQTPRYLIKTRGQQVTLSCSPISGHRSVSWYQQTPGQGLQFLFEYFSETQRNKGNFPGRFSGRQFSNSRSEMNVSTLELGDSALYLCASSRDRGRGTEAFFGQGTRLTVV.

The CDR3 reads CASSYSGTSGGEQYF. The CDR3, as DNA: TGTGCCAGCAGTTACTCAGGGACTAGCGGGGGCGAGCAGTACTTC. This rearrangement joins TRBV6-6 to TRBJ2-7, with 14 bases that match TRBD2. V dropped 0 bases and J dropped 6; count of bases not matched to a gene: 1. Germline V gene lookup returns CDR1 MNHNY and CDR2 SVGAGI (reference sequence). There are 15 residues in the CDR3.

The genes are TRBV7-9 and TRBJ1-3; possible D gene TRBD1, 6 bases. Germline CDR1 SEHNR, CDR2 FQNEAQ (reference sequence). The CDR3 has 16 residues. Trimming cost V 1 base and J 4 bases, with 14 bases left between them. This CDR3 is CASSLGAGEGGNTIYF. CDR3 bases: TGTGCCAGCAGCTTAGGGGCAGGGGAAGGAGGAAACACCATATATTTT.

The V call is TRBV5-6, the J call TRBJ2-5, with TRBD2 as a possible D gene (6 bases). This CDR3 has 13 residues. Germline values: CDR1 SGHDT, CDR2 YYEEEE. V lost 2 bases and J 5 bases, leaving 10 bases between the germline ends. The CDR3: CASSFKGRETQYF. CDR3 DNA sequence: TGTGCCAGCAGCTTTAAAGGGAGGGAGACCCAGTACTTC.

There are a few counts of this clone. Other DNA sequences in this specimen translate into the identical CDR3. The chain carries TRBV9 and TRBJ2-2; D is perhaps TRBD2 (6 bases). Looked up from germline, CDR1 is SGDLS and CDR2 is YYNGEE. Trimming stripped 2 bases from V and 2 bases from J, with 7 bases between. The CDR3 is made up of 14 amino acids. Here the CDR3 reads CASSVAGNTGELFF. The CDR3 DNA sequence: TGTGCCAGCAGCGTGGCGGGAAACACCGGGGAGCTGTTTTTT. Based on the CDR3 plus reference TRBV9 and TRBJ2-2, the full variable domain is DSGVTQTPKHLITATGQRVTLRCSPRSGDLSVYWYQQSLDQGLQFLIQYYNGEERAKGNILERFSAQQFPDLHSELNLSSLELGDSALYFCASSVAGNTGELFFGEGSRLTVL.

The chain is built from TRBV7-9 and TRBJ1-4; TRBD1 agrees at 8 bases. The CDR3 has 15 residues. CDR1 is SEHNR, CDR2 FQNEAQ, per germline (reference sequence). With 3 bases clipped from V and 2 bases from J, the junction kept 2 bases outside the gene matches. The CDR3 is CASSFRGPTNEKLFF. For the CDR3, the DNA is TGTGCCAGCAGCTTCAGGGGGCCGACTAATGAAAAACTGTTTTTT.

This clone has only a few counts. The chain couples TRBV6-4 to TRBJ2-3; TRBD2 matches 12 bases. The CDR3 totals 15 residues. After removal of 4 bases from V and 3 bases from J, the junction contained 2 bases not matched to a gene. Looked up from germline, CDR1 is MRHNA and CDR2 is SNTAGT. The CDR3 coding sequence is TGTGCCAGCAGTGGGACTAGCGGGACAACAGATACGCAGTATTTT. Encoded protein: CASSGTSGTTDTQYF.

The rearrangement links TRBV28 to TRBJ2-7; 12 bases align to TRBD1. The CDR3 has 15 amino acids. The V gene's germline CDR1 is MDHEN and CDR2 SYDVKM. With V trimmed by 6 bases and J by 0 bases, 3 bases remained unmatched. As DNA, the CDR3 is TGTGCCAGCAGCCAGGGACAGGGGGCCTCCTACGAGCAGTACTTC. Encoded protein: CASSQGQGASYEQYF.

The chain recombines TRBV7-2 with TRBJ2-4; the match to TRBD1 covers 9 bases. V lost 1 base, J lost 8 bases, and 0 bases stayed unmatched. The V gene's germline CDR1 is SGHTA and CDR2 FQGNSA. CDR3 size: 13 residues. The DNA of the CDR3 is TGTGCCAGCAGCTTAGGACAGGGGGACATTCAGTACTTC. As protein: CASSLGQGDIQYF.

This chain joins TRBV5-4 and TRBJ1-1; D is uncertain. Per the germline V gene, CDR1 is SGHNT and CDR2 is YYREEE (reference sequence). The CDR3 loop spans 15 amino acids. V lost 1 base, J lost 1 base, and 11 bases lay in between. CDR3 amino acids: CASSLLGAPNTEAFF. CDR3 DNA sequence: TGTGCCAGCAGCTTGTTGGGAGCCCCGAACACTGAAGCTTTCTTT.

This clone has just a few counts. This chain joins TRBV6-1 and TRBJ1-3; 7 bases fit TRBD1. Germline lookup yields CDR1 MNHNS and CDR2 SASEGT. This CDR3 contains 14 residues. The junction had 4 bases not matched to a gene; V was cut back by 8 bases and J by 0 bases. This CDR3 reads CASSQGGSGNTIYF. For the CDR3, the DNA is TGTGCCAGCTCTCAGGGGGGCTCTGGAAACACCATATATTTT.

The genes are TRBV7-8 and TRBJ2-2, with TRBD2 identical over 7 bases. CDR1 and CDR2 (germline): SGHVS, FQNEAQ. The V and J ends lost 1 base and 4 bases, in that order; junction bases with no gene match: 9. The CDR3 consists of 17 residues. The CDR3 loop is CASSLVRRETRTGELFF. DNA of the CDR3: TGTGCCAGCAGCTTAGTGAGGCGGGAGACCCGCACCGGGGAGCTGTTTTTT.

This clone was recorded only once. This rearrangement joins TRBV5-4 to TRBJ2-3; 12 positions agree with TRBD2. V lost 4 bases and J lost 5; bases outside the gene matches: 14. CDR3 length: 18 amino acids. Germline CDR1 and CDR2: SGHNT and YYREEE (reference sequence). The CDR3 reads CASSLTWTSGMNLDTQYF. CDR3 coding DNA: TGTGCCAGCAGCCTCACCTGGACTAGCGGGATGAATCTAGATACGCAGTATTTT.

The chain carries TRBV4-1 and TRBJ2-1; possible D gene TRBD2, 5 bases. The CDR3 is 14 residues long. Per the germline V gene, CDR1 is MGHRA and CDR2 is YSYEKL. With 4 bases removed from V and 6 bases from J, the gap between germline ends came to 13 bases. The CDR3 coding sequence is TGCGCCAGCAGCCTGACTACCCGGGGCAATGAGCAGTTCTTC. Its protein product is CASSLTTRGNEQFF.